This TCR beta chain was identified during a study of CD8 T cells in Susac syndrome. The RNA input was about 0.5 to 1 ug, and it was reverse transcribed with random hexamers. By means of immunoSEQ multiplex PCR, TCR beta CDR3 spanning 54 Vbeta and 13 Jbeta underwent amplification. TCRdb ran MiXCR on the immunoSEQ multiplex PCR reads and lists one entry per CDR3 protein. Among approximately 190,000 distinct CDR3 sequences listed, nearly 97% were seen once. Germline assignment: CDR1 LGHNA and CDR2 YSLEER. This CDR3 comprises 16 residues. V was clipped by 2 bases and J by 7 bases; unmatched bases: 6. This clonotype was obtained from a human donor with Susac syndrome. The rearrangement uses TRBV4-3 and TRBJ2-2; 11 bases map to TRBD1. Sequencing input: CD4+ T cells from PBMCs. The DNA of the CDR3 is TGCGCCAGCAGCCAACCCCGGACAGGGGGCGGCGGGGAGCTGTTTTTT. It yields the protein CASSQPRTGGGGELFF.